This T cell receptor (beta chain) emerged from a study of regulatory T cells in long-lasting Graves disease. Germline CDR1 reads MDHEN; CDR2 reads SYDVKM. Unmatched junction bases numbered 14, after V lost 6 bases and J lost 9 bases. The CDR3 spans 15 residues. Library construction for TCR beta used iRepertoire HTBI primers and Arm-PCR of CDR3 regions. Original processing notes: Spanning all samples, the identified segments comprised 60 to 70 TRBV and 14 TRBJ. TCRdb reanalysed the multiplex PCR reads using MiXCR and keeps one entry per CDR3 protein. TCRdb assigned the V and J calls; the authors' analysis was not used. The table has hundreds of thousands of distinct CDR3 sequences, roughly a fifth seen once; the top ten hold 7% to 9%. The time point was: persistent/refractory GD, antithyroid drugs over 5 years with positive TRAb. Extracted RNA from PBMCs served as the source of the TCR library. Study-wide results and limits: Persistent disease exhibited a predilection for TRBV28, TRBJ1-2 and TRBJ2-5. Study was limited to peripheral blood, excluding thyroid tissue.

To note about this clonotype: Antigen unknown. A much larger clone lies a single base off, so this may be a read error.

Specimen: peripheral blood mononuclear cells (PBMCs), collected when the disease was refractory, from a patient treated with antithyroid drugs. This sequence joins TRBV28 and TRBJ1-5, with 7 nucleotides matching TRBD1. The TCR comes from a female donor with Graves disease. This chain's CDR3 is CASSPAGGGGPPQHF. CDR3 DNA sequence: TGTGCCAGCAGCCCGGCAGGGGGGGGGGGCCCGCCCCAGCATTTT.